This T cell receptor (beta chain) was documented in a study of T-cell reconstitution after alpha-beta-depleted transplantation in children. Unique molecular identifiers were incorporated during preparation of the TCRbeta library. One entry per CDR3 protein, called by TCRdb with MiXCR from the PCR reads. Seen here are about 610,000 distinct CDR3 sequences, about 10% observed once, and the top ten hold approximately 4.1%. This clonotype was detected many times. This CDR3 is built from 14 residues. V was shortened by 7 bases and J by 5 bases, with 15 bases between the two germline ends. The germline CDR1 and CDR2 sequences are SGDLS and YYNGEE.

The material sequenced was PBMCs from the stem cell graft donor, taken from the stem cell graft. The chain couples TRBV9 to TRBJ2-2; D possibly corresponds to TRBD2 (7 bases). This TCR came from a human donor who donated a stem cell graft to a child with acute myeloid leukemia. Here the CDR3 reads CASGARGGTGELFF. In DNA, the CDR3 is TGTGCCAGCGGAGCCAGGGGAGGGACCGGGGAGCTGTTTTTT.